This TCR beta chain was captured in a study of OX40 agonist ivuxolimab in advanced cancers. Study at large: Patients received ivuxolimab, an intravenous treatment, every 2 weeks at 0.01 to 10 mg/kg. From roughly 20 to 85 years was the age range, with a mean of roughly 59 years, and nearly 85% were male.

CDR3 length equals 15 residues. Germline V gene lookup returns CDR1 LGHNA and CDR2 YNFKEQ. The ends were cut back, 1 base at V and 4 bases at J, with 13 bases in the middle. TCRdb keeps only in-frame clones here, not all; method: immunoSEQ multiplex PCR. The sample consists of fewer than 85,000 clones, about 88% of them appearing once. Broader study findings: What antigens the expanded peripheral T cells recognized was never established. Patients with a partial response at 0.1-3.0 mg/kg had among the lowest clonal expansion.

Comment on this clone: Its antigen is undetermined.

The gene calls are TRBV4-2 and TRBJ2-5; the D gene is possibly TRBD2 (5 bases). The receptor comes from an adult with an advanced solid tumor such as melanoma, head and neck, liver or kidney cancer. The material sequenced was CD4+ or CD8+ T cells sorted from blood, taken in a trial of the OX40 agonist ivuxolimab. CDR3 sequence (DNA): TGTGCCAGCAGCCAAGTGTTCGGGGTCGGAGAGACCCAGTACTTC. The encoded protein is CASSQVFGVGETQYF.